This is a list of T cell receptor beta chains from one sample in a study of OX40 agonist ivuxolimab in advanced cancers. TCRdb's table, derived via immunoSEQ multiplex PCR, lists solely in-frame clones and lacks some. The sample has tens of thousands of clones, around 90% seen once. The source material was CD4+ or CD8+ T cells sorted from blood, sampled in a trial of the OX40 agonist ivuxolimab. All receptors come from an adult with an advanced solid tumor such as melanoma, head and neck, liver or kidney cancer. CDR3s include the opening cysteine and the closing phenylalanine or tryptophan. Fields, in order: D gene, clone size, J gene, V gene, CDR3 DNA, CDR3 protein. D genes are given only for firm matches. A row's size may be missing; if present it is once, few, many or a size class.

d_call: -
clone_size: -
j_call: TRBJ1-5
v_call: TRBV6-1
cdr3_nt: TGTGCCAGCAGTGAAGGGGCAGGCAATCAGCCCCAGCATTTT
cdr3_aa: CASSEGAGNQPQHF

d_call: -
clone_size: -
j_call: TRBJ1-5
v_call: TRBV28
cdr3_nt: TGTGCCAGCAGTTTGGGCAGGCACCAGCCCCAGCATTTT
cdr3_aa: CASSLGRHQPQHF

d_call: -
clone_size: -
j_call: TRBJ1-2
v_call: TRBV7-9
cdr3_nt: TGTGCCAGCAGCTCCGAGCTTAACTATGGCTACACCTTC
cdr3_aa: CASSSELNYGYTF

d_call: TRBD2
clone_size: once
j_call: TRBJ2-1
v_call: TRBV5-1
cdr3_nt: TGCGCCAGCAGCGCGACTAGCGGGATTTACAATGAGCAGTTCTTC
cdr3_aa: CASSATSGIYNEQFF

d_call: -
clone_size: -
j_call: TRBJ2-5
v_call: TRBV30
cdr3_nt: TGTGCCTGGGAAAAGGGAGCGGAGGAGACCCAGTACTTC
cdr3_aa: CAWEKGAEETQYF

d_call: TRBD1
clone_size: -
j_call: TRBJ1-1
v_call: TRBV6-6
cdr3_nt: TGTGCCAGCAGTGAGCCGGGACAGGGGATCACTGAAGCTTTCTTT
cdr3_aa: CASSEPGQGITEAFF

d_call: -
clone_size: -
j_call: TRBJ1-4
v_call: TRBV5-4
cdr3_nt: TGTGCCAGCAGCTTGAAAACAGGGTTCGGTACTAATGAAAAACTGTTTTTT
cdr3_aa: CASSLKTGFGTNEKLFF

d_call: TRBD2
clone_size: -
j_call: TRBJ2-5
v_call: TRBV9
cdr3_nt: TGTGCCAGCAGCGCAAATCCCGGGACTAGCATTGAGACCCAGTACTTC
cdr3_aa: CASSANPGTSIETQYF

d_call: TRBD2
clone_size: -
j_call: TRBJ2-7
v_call: TRBV7-3
cdr3_nt: TGTGCCAGCAGCTTAAGTAGCGGGAGCTCCTACGAGCAGTACTTC
cdr3_aa: CASSLSSGSSYEQYF

d_call: -
clone_size: -
j_call: TRBJ2-1
v_call: TRBV5-1
cdr3_nt: TGCGCCAGCAGCTTGGGGGGTCCCAGCTCCTACAATGAGCAGTTCTTC
cdr3_aa: CASSLGGPSSYNEQFF

d_call: -
clone_size: once
j_call: TRBJ1-5
v_call: TRBV19
cdr3_nt: TGTGCCAGTAGGAGGGACACCGGTCCCAATCAGCCCCAGCATTTT
cdr3_aa: CASRRDTGPNQPQHF

d_call: -
clone_size: -
j_call: TRBJ2-1
v_call: TRBV18
cdr3_nt: TGTGCCAGCTCACCACCGAGTGGGAGCTCCTACAATGAGCAGTTCTTC
cdr3_aa: CASSPPSGSSYNEQFF

d_call: -
clone_size: -
j_call: TRBJ1-1
v_call: TRBV19
cdr3_nt: TGTGCCAGTATTCTCCCGGGAGGGGGGGTCACTGAAGCTTTCTTT
cdr3_aa: CASILPGGGVTEAFF

d_call: TRBD2
clone_size: -
j_call: TRBJ2-3
v_call: TRBV5-4
cdr3_nt: TGTGCCAGCAGCTTGGGACCGGGACTAGCGGGGGCCGGAAATACGCAGTATTTT
cdr3_aa: CASSLGPGLAGAGNTQYF

d_call: TRBD1
clone_size: -
j_call: TRBJ2-7
v_call: TRBV7-9
cdr3_nt: TGTGCCAGCAGCTCGCAGGGGGACTCCTACGAGCAGTACTTC
cdr3_aa: CASSSQGDSYEQYF